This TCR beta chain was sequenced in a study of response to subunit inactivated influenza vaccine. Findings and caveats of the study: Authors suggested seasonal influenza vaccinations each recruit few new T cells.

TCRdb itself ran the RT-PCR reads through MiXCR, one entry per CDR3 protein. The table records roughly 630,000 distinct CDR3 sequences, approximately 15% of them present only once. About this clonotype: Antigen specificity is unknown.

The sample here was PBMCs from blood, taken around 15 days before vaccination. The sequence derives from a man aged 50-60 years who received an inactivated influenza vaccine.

CDR3 sequence: CASSLEKTSTDTQYF. The CDR3 coding sequence is TGTGCCAGCAGCTTAGAGAAGACTAGCACAGATACGCAGTATTTT. The chain couples TRBV11-3 to TRBJ2-3; D is undetermined. V was pared by 0 bases and J by 0 bases, with 7 bases between. The CDR3 has 15 amino acids. Germline lookup yields CDR1 SGHNT and CDR2 YENEEA.